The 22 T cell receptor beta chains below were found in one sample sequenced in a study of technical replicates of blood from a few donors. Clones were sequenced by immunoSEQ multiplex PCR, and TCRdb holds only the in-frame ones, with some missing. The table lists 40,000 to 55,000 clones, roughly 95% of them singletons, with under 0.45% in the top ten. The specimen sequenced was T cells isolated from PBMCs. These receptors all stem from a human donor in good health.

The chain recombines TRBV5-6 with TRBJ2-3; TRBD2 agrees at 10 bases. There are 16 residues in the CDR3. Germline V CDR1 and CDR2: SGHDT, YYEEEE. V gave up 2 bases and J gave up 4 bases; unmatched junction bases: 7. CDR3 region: CASSLIGLAESDTQYF. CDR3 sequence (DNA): TGTGCCAGCAGCTTAATCGGACTAGCGGAATCAGATACGCAGTATTTT.

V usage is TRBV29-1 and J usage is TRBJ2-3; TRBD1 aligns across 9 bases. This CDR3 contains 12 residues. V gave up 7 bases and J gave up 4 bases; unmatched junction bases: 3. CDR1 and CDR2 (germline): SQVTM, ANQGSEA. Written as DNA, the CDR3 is TGCAGCGGGGGGACAGGGTCAGATACGCAGTATTTT. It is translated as CSGGTGSDTQYF.

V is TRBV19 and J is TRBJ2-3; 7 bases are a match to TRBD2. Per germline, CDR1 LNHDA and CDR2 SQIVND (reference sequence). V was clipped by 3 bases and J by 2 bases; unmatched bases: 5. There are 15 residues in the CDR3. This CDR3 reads CASSMQRGLTDTQYF. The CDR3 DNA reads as TGTGCCAGTAGTATGCAGCGGGGACTCACAGATACGCAGTATTTT.

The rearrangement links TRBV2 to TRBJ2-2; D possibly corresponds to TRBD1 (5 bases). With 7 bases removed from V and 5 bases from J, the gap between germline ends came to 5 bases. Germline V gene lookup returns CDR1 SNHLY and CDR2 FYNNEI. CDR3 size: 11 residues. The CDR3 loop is CASTGTGELFF. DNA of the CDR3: TGTGCCAGCACAGGGACCGGGGAGCTGTTTTTT. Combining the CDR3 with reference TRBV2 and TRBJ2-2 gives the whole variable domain EPEVTQTPSHQVTQMGQEVILRCVPISNHLYFYWYRQILGQKVEFLVSFYNNEISEKSEIFDDQFSVERPDGSNFTLKIRSTKLEDSAMYFCASTGTGELFFGEGSRLTVL.

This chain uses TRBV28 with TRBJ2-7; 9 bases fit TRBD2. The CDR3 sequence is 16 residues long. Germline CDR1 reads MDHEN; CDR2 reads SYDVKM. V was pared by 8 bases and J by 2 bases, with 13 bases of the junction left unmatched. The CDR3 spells CASRFEGGRGAYEQYF. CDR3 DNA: TGTGCCAGCCGATTCGAGGGCGGGAGGGGCGCCTACGAGCAGTACTTC.

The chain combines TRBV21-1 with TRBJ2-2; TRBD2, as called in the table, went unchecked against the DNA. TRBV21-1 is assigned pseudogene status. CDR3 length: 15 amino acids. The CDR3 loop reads CASSKGLAGAGELFF. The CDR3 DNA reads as TGTGCCAGCAGCAAAGGACTAGCGGGAGCCGGGGAGCTGTTTTTT.

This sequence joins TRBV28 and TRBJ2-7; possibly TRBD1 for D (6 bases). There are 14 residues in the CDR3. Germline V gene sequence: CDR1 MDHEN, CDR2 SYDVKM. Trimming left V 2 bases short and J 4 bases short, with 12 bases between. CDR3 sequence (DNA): TGTGCCAGCAGTTTAAGGGGGAGCACATACGAGCAGTACTTC. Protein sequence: CASSLRGSTYEQYF.

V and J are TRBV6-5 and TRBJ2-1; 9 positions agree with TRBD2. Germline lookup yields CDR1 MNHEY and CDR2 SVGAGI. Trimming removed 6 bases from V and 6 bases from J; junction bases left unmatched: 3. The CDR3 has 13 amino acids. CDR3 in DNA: TGTGCCAGCAGGGGGGGACTAGCCAATGAGCAGTTCTTC. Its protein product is CASRGGLANEQFF.

In nucleotides, the CDR3 is TGCGCCAGCAGTCAATCTAGGAGCGTCAGGAACAGGGAAGGCGATGGCTACACCTTC. It translates to CASSQSRSVRNREGDGYTF. The genes are TRBV23-1 and TRBJ1-2; TRBD1 is a possible D gene (6 bases). TRBV23-1 is classed as an ORF, of uncertain function. The CDR3 spans 19 residues. V lost 0 bases and J 6 bases, leaving 26 bases between the germline ends.

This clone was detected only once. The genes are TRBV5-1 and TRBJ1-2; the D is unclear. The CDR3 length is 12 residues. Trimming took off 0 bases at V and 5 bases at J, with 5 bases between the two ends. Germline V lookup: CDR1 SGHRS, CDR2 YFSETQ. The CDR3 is CASSLDTYGYTF. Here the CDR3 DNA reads TGCGCCAGCAGCTTGGATACATATGGCTACACCTTC.

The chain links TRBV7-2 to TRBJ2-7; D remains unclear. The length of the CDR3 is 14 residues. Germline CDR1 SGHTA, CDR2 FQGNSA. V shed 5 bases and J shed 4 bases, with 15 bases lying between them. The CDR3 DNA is TGTGCCAGCAGCATAGACGGTTTCGCGTACGAGCAGTACTTC. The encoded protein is CASSIDGFAYEQYF.

The CDR3 reads CASRGGGNADTQYF. CDR3 nucleotide sequence: TGCGCCAGCCGGGGGGGAGGGAACGCAGATACGCAGTATTTT. This chain links TRBV5-1 with TRBJ2-3; 8 positions agree with TRBD2. Germline CDR1 is SGHRS and CDR2 is YFSETQ. The ends lost 7 bases at V and 4 bases at J; junction bases unmatched: 8. The length of the CDR3 is 14 residues.

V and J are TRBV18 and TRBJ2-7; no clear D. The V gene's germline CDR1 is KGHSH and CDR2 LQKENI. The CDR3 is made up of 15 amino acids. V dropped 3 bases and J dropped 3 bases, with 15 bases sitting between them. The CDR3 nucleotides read TGTGCCAGCTCACCTGGCGCTAGTTCTTACTACGAGCAGTACTTC. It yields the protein CASSPGASSYYEQYF.

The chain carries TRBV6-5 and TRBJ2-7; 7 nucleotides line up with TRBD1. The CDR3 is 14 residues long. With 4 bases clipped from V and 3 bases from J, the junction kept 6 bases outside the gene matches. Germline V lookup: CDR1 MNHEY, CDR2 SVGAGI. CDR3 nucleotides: TGTGCCAGCAGTTCTCCTCGGACAGGCTACGAGCAGTACTTC. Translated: CASSSPRTGYEQYF.

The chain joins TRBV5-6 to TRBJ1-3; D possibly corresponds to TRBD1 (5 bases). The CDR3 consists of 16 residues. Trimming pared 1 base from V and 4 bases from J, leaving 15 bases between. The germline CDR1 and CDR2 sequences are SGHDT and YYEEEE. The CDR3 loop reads CASSLSPAGSGNTIYF. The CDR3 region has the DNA TGTGCCAGCAGCTTGTCCCCGGCAGGGTCGGGAAACACCATATATTTT.

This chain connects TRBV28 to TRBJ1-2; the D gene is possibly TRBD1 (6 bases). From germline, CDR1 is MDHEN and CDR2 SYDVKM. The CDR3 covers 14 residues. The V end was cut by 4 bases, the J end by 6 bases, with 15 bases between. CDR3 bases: TGTGCCAGCAGTTCGGGGGGGCTGGGCAATGGCTACACCTTC. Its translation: CASSSGGLGNGYTF.

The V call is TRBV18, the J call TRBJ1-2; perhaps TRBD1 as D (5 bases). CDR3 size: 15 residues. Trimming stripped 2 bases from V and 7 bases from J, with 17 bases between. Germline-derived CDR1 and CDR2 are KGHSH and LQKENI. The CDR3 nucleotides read TGTGCCAGCTCACCATCGGGGGGAATCAGCGGTGGCTACACCTTC. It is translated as CASSPSGGISGGYTF. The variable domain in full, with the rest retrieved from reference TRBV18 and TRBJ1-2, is NAGVMQNPRHLVRRRGQEARLRCSPMKGHSHVYWYRQLPEEGLKFMVYLQKENIIDESGMPKERFSAEFPKEGPSILRIQQVVRGDSAAYFCASSPSGGISGGYTFGSGTRLTVV.

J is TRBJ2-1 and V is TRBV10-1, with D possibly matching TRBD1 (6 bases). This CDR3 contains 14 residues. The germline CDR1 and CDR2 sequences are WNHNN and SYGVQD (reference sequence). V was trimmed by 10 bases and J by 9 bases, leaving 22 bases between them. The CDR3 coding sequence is TGCGCCAACCAGGACAGAATTATCGGGCGTGAGCAGTTCTTC. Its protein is CANQDRIIGREQFF.

CDR3 bases: TGTGCCAGCAGTTTTAGAGGTCAGGGGCTCTACGAGCAGTACTTC. Translation gives CASSFRGQGLYEQYF. The J gene is TRBJ2-7, the V gene TRBV28, with a weak D call TRBD1 (6 bases). CDR1 MDHEN and CDR2 SYDVKM come from the germline V gene. With 3 bases removed from V and 3 bases from J, the gap between germline ends came to 15 bases. There are 15 residues in the CDR3.

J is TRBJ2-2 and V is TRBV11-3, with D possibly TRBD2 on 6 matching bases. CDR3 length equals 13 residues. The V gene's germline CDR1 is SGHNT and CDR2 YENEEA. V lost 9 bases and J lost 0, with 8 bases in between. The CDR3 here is CASSGANTGELFF. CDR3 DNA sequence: TGTGCCAGTAGCGGAGCGAACACCGGGGAGCTGTTTTTT. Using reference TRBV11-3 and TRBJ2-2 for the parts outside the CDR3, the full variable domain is EAGVVQSPRYKIIEKKQPVAFWCNPISGHNTLYWYLQNLGQGPELLIRYENEEAVDDSQLPKDRFSAERLKGVDSTLKIQPAELGDSAVYLCASSGANTGELFFGEGSRLTVL.

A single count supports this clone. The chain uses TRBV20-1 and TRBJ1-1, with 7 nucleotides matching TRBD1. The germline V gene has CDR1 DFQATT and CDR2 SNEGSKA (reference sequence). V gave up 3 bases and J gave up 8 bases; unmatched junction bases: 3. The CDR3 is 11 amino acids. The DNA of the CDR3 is TGCAGTGCTAGTGGGACAGCAGAAGCTTTCTTT. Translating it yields CSASGTAEAFF.

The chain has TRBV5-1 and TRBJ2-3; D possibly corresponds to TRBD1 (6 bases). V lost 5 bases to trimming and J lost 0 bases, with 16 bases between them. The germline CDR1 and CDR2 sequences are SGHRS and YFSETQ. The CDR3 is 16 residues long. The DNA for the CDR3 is TGCGCCAGCAGTTACGCGGACAGTGCTAGCACAGATACGCAGTATTTT. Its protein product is CASSYADSASTDTQYF.